This T cell receptor beta chain was recovered during a study of CD8 T cells in Susac syndrome. RNA totalling about 0.45 to 1 ug underwent reverse transcription with random hexamers. TCRdb re-analysed the immunoSEQ multiplex PCR reads in MiXCR, keeping a single row per CDR3 protein. The repertoire holds about 110,000 distinct CDR3 sequences, about 95% seen once, with approximately 0.092% in the top ten. Germline V gives CDR1 MNHEY, CDR2 SMNVEV (reference sequence). V was clipped by 8 bases and J by 0 bases, with 11 bases between them. This CDR3 region has 14 residues. This chain joins TRBV27 and TRBJ1-5; D gene unclear. This receptor was taken from a human donor in good health. Sequences were obtained from CD4+ T cells from PBMCs. The CDR3 is CASRTWDSNQPQHF. Written as DNA, the CDR3 is TGTGCCAGCCGAACGTGGGATAGCAATCAGCCCCAGCATTTT.